This is a list of T cell receptor beta chains from one sample in a study of early T cells in non-severe SARS-CoV-2 infection. In TCRdb, the 5' RACE reads were re-called with MiXCR into one record per CDR3 protein. The table includes more than 45,000 distinct CDR3 sequences, more than 5.5% detected once. The starting material was whole blood, obtained at baseline. The receptors were sampled from an adult who was a healthcare worker with PCR-confirmed SARS-CoV-2 infection or an uninfected control (not recorded which). Each CDR3 is given with its conserved first and last residue. The D gene is left open where the match is weak. Size values are once, few and many counts, or a class for expanded clones, and some rows have none.

j_gene: TRBJ2-2; v_gene: TRBV5-1; d_gene: TRBD1; abundance: many; CDR3aa: CASSWTGVVTGELFF; CDR3nt: TGCGCCAGCAGCTGGACAGGGGTGGTAACCGGGGAGCTGTTTTTT
j_gene: TRBJ2-7; v_gene: TRBV6-1; d_gene: TRBD2; abundance: -; CDR3aa: CASRGILAATYEQYF; CDR3nt: TGTGCCAGCAGGGGAATACTAGCGGCTACCTACGAGCAGTACTTC
j_gene: TRBJ1-2; v_gene: TRBV7-9; d_gene: -; abundance: -; CDR3aa: CASSPPLRNDAGYTF; CDR3nt: TGTGCCAGCAGCCCGCCGTTGAGGAATGATGCCGGCTACACCTTC
j_gene: TRBJ2-7; v_gene: TRBV7-2; d_gene: -; abundance: many; CDR3aa: CASSLVGTPLGEQYF; CDR3nt: TGTGCCAGCAGCTTAGTTGGGACCCCTCTGGGCGAGCAGTACTTC
j_gene: TRBJ2-4; v_gene: TRBV12-2; d_gene: -; abundance: few; CDR3aa: CASRLAFGRIGGICGNIQYF; CDR3nt: TGTGCAAGTCGCTTAGCCTTCGGCCGTATTGGAGGCATTTGCGGAAACATTCAGTACTTC
j_gene: TRBJ2-7; v_gene: TRBV7-8; d_gene: -; abundance: many; CDR3aa: CASSLQQSYEQYF; CDR3nt: TGTGCCAGCAGCTTACAACAGTCCTACGAGCAGTACTTC
j_gene: TRBJ1-6; v_gene: TRBV7-2; d_gene: TRBD1; abundance: many; CDR3aa: CASSFGQGNSPLHF; CDR3nt: TGTGCCAGCAGCTTTGGACAGGGTAATTCACCCCTCCACTTT
j_gene: TRBJ2-1; v_gene: TRBV7-8; d_gene: TRBD2; abundance: many; CDR3aa: CASSPQAGGIYNEQFF; CDR3nt: TGTGCCAGCAGCCCCCAAGCGGGAGGGATCTACAATGAGCAGTTCTTC
j_gene: TRBJ1-2; v_gene: TRBV7-3; d_gene: TRBD1; abundance: many; CDR3aa: CASSAGTGNANYGYTF; CDR3nt: TGTGCCAGCAGCGCGGGGACAGGGAATGCTAACTATGGCTACACCTTC
j_gene: TRBJ2-7; v_gene: TRBV29-1; d_gene: -; abundance: -; CDR3aa: CSVTMRLTYEQYF; CDR3nt: TGCAGCGTTACCATGCGGCTCACCTACGAGCAGTACTTC
j_gene: TRBJ2-7; v_gene: TRBV7-8; d_gene: TRBD2; abundance: few; CDR3aa: CASSWRGLDSSDEQYF; CDR3nt: TGTGCCAGCAGCTGGAGAGGACTAGATTCCAGCGACGAGCAGTACTTC
j_gene: TRBJ1-6; v_gene: TRBV10-2; d_gene: TRBD1; abundance: -; CDR3aa: CASSDGQGKNSPLHF; CDR3nt: TGCGCCAGCAGTGACGGACAGGGGAAAAATTCACCCCTCCACTTT
j_gene: TRBJ1-4; v_gene: TRBV27; d_gene: -; abundance: -; CDR3aa: CASTRRVSHLSVPNEKLFF; CDR3nt: TGTGCCAGCACCCGCAGGGTTTCCCATCTGTCAGTACCCAATGAAAAACTGTTTTTT
j_gene: TRBJ2-7; v_gene: TRBV5-1; d_gene: TRBD1; abundance: -; CDR3aa: CASSSTTGSIYEQYF; CDR3nt: TGCGCCAGCAGCTCGACGACAGGGAGTATCTACGAGCAGTACTTC